The 14 T cell receptor beta chains in this list originate from one sample, sequenced in a study of blood T cell repertoires in COVID-19. The assay was immunoSEQ multiplex PCR, and TCRdb's table has in-frame clones only and misses some. In the table there are around 130,000 clones, around 82% of which are singletons. The sequencing input was peripheral blood. The source is a man aged 60 to 69 with acute or convalescent COVID-19.

This chain uses TRBV2 with TRBJ1-2; 7 nucleotides match TRBD1. With 7 bases clipped from V and 5 bases from J, the junction kept 16 bases outside the gene matches. The CDR3 is 16 amino acids. Germline assignment: CDR1 SNHLY and CDR2 FYNNEI. The CDR3 spells CASTKGPTGTAYGYTF. The CDR3, as DNA: TGTGCCAGCACCAAGGGCCCCACCGGGACAGCGTATGGCTACACCTTC.

This chain links TRBV5-1 with TRBJ2-3; 10 bases fit TRBD2. The CDR3 length is 14 residues. Germline lookup yields CDR1 SGHRS and CDR2 YFSETQ. The ends lost 3 bases at V and 6 bases at J; junction bases unmatched: 4. CDR3 residues: CASSWTSGADTQYF. Here the CDR3 DNA reads TGCGCCAGCAGCTGGACTAGCGGAGCGGATACGCAGTATTTT. Full variable domain (outside the CDR3, taken from reference TRBV5-1 and TRBJ2-3): KAGVTQTPRYLIKTRGQQVTLSCSPISGHRSVSWYQQTPGQGLQFLFEYFSETQRNKGNFPGRFSGRQFSNSRSEMNVSTLELGDSALYLCASSWTSGADTQYFGPGTRLTVL.

Here the CDR3 reads CASSVSQAGNTIYF. In DNA, the CDR3 is TGTGCCAGCAGCGTGTCCCAGGCTGGAAACACCATATATTTT. The chain has TRBV9 and TRBJ1-3; D gene uncertain. Trimming stripped 2 bases from V and 2 bases from J, with 8 bases between. The CDR3 is 14 residues long. CDR1 is SGDLS and CDR2 is YYNGEE in the germline V gene.

The rearrangement joins TRBV4-2 to TRBJ2-7, with D maybe TRBD1 (6 bases). V was trimmed by 0 bases and J by 2 bases, leaving 11 bases between them. This CDR3 has 15 residues. Germline V gene data show CDR1 as LGHNA and CDR2 as YNFKEQ. The CDR3 DNA follows: TGTGCCAGCAGCCAAGAAGAGCAGGGGACCTACGAGCAGTACTTC. It translates to CASSQEEQGTYEQYF.

The chain uses TRBV29-1 and TRBJ2-3; D ambiguous. Per germline, CDR1 SQVTM and CDR2 ANQGSEA. The V end lost 0 bases, the J end lost 1 base, and 8 bases lay between the germline ends. The CDR3 runs 14 residues. CDR3 loop: CSVEDLARTDTQYF. CDR3 in DNA: TGCAGCGTTGAAGATCTGGCTCGCACAGATACGCAGTATTTT.

This CDR3 reads CASSLARDVEQFF. In nucleotides, the CDR3 is TGTGCCAGCAGCTTAGCCCGAGATGTCGAGCAGTTCTTC. The rearrangement links TRBV7-3 to TRBJ2-1, with D hard to call. This CDR3 comprises 13 residues. From germline, CDR1 is SGHTA and CDR2 FQGTGA. V was cut by 2 bases and J by 10 bases, with 12 bases left in between.

The chain uses TRBV14 and TRBJ2-5; TRBD2 aligns across 12 bases. The J segment lost 2 bases and the V segment lost 4 bases, leaving 2 bases of the junction unmatched. The CDR3 is made up of 15 amino acids. CDR1 is SGHDN, CDR2 FVKESK, per germline. CDR3 loop: CASSLLAGGQETQYF. CDR3 DNA sequence: TGTGCCAGCAGCCTCCTAGCGGGAGGGCAAGAGACCCAGTACTTC.

This chain joins TRBV19 and TRBJ1-4; D possibly corresponds to TRBD1 (5 bases). This CDR3 region has 18 residues. Looked up from germline, CDR1 is LNHDA and CDR2 is SQIVND (reference sequence). Trimming removed 7 bases at V and 4 bases at J, with 25 bases between. Here the CDR3 reads CASTHYVQGRRGNEKLFF. CDR3 sequence (DNA): TGTGCCAGTACCCATTACGTTCAGGGAAGGAGGGGTAATGAAAAACTGTTTTTT.

This clone was counted a single time. The rearrangement uses TRBV27 and TRBJ2-7; the match to TRBD2 covers 8 bases. J lost 7 bases, V lost 5 bases, and 7 bases had no gene match. Germline V CDR1 and CDR2: MNHEY, SMNVEV (reference sequence). The CDR3 is 13 amino acids. CDR3 sequence: CASSPAGVREQYF. The CDR3 region has the DNA TGTGCCAGCAGTCCAGCGGGAGTTCGGGAGCAGTACTTC.

The chain uses TRBV6-5 and TRBJ1-6; no definite D call. The CDR3 has 12 residues. Trimming took off 8 bases at V and 10 bases at J, with 12 bases between the two ends. Germline V gene lookup returns CDR1 MNHEY and CDR2 SVGAGI. CDR3 DNA: TGTGCCAGCCGCGCCGGCGGGTCACCCCTCCACTTT. Translated, it gives CASRAGGSPLHF.

The genes are TRBV7-2 and TRBJ2-1; 11 nucleotides match TRBD2. This CDR3 is built from 15 residues. V was pared by 1 base and J by 7 bases, with 3 bases of the junction left unmatched. Looked up from germline, CDR1 is SGHTA and CDR2 is FQGNSA. The CDR3 loop reads CASSLVSGRANEQFF. The CDR3 DNA reads TGTGCCAGCAGCTTAGTTAGCGGGAGGGCAAATGAGCAGTTCTTC.

The CDR3 sequence: CSVDRGERDEQYF. For the CDR3, the DNA is TGCAGCGTTGACAGGGGCGAACGGGACGAGCAGTACTTC. The chain employs TRBV29-1 and TRBJ2-7; a possible D gene is TRBD1 (6 bases). Germline V CDR1 and CDR2: SQVTM, ANQGSEA. V lost 3 bases to trimming and J lost 5 bases, with 14 bases between them. This CDR3 contains 13 residues.

The chain carries TRBV3-1 (or the pseudogene TRBV3-2) and TRBJ2-4; D call uncertain. The V and J ends lost 0 bases and 9 bases respectively, with 6 bases between them. CDR1 is LGHDT and CDR2 is YNNKEL in the germline V gene (reference sequence). CDR3 size: 12 residues. CDR3 coding DNA: TGTGCCAGCAGCCAAGAAACCGGCATTCAGTACTTC. Protein: CASSQETGIQYF.

The rearrangement joins TRBV13 to TRBJ2-7, with TRBD2 matching over 8 bases. Trimming at V came to 1 base and at J to 2 bases, leaving 4 bases not matched to a gene. The CDR3 contains 15 residues. The V gene's germline CDR1 is PRHDT and CDR2 FYEKMQ (reference sequence). The CDR3 DNA is TGTGCCAGCAGCTTAGCAGCGGGAGTTGCCTACGAGCAGTACTTC. This codes for CASSLAAGVAYEQYF.